The 23 T cell receptor beta chains presented below share a single source sample, sequenced in a study of blood T cell repertoires in COVID-19. Some clones are missing from TCRdb's copy, which holds only in-frame ones; the method was immunoSEQ multiplex PCR. The table lists about 320,000 clones, around 85% of them singletons. Specimen: peripheral blood. The receptors derive from a human donor in a cohort sampled during active COVID-19.

The gene calls are TRBV19 and TRBJ1-1; 8 positions agree with TRBD1. V lost 7 bases, J lost 4 bases, and 5 bases stayed unmatched. This CDR3 has 13 amino acids. Germline loops: CDR1 LNHDA, CDR2 SQIVND (reference sequence). CDR3 region: CASNDRGTTEAFF. The CDR3 region has the DNA TGTGCCAGTAATGACAGGGGTACCACTGAAGCTTTCTTT.

In DNA, the CDR3 is TGTGCCTGGAGTCAATTTAATACAGGGAGTGAGCAGTTCTTC. Its translation is CAWSQFNTGSEQFF. This sequence joins TRBV30 and TRBJ2-1, with D possibly matching TRBD1 (6 bases). In germline, CDR1 is GTSNPN, CDR2 SVGIG (reference sequence). The CDR3 runs to 14 residues. The germline V and J ends were trimmed by 2 bases and 9 bases, with 17 bases remaining between them.

V and J are TRBV18 and TRBJ1-5; D uncertain. Trimming took off 3 bases at V and 0 bases at J, with 6 bases between the two ends. CDR1 and CDR2 (germline): KGHSH, LQKENI. The CDR3 length is 14 residues. The CDR3 protein is CASSPTTSNQPQHF. The CDR3 DNA reads as TGTGCCAGCTCACCGACAACTAGCAATCAGCCCCAGCATTTT. The full variable domain, its missing parts supplied by reference TRBV18 and TRBJ1-5, is NAGVMQNPRHLVRRRGQEARLRCSPMKGHSHVYWYRQLPEEGLKFMVYLQKENIIDESGMPKERFSAEFPKEGPSILRIQQVVRGDSAAYFCASSPTTSNQPQHFGDGTRLSIL.

The chain carries TRBV10-3 and TRBJ2-2; tentatively, D is TRBD1 (6 bases). Trimming cost V 3 bases and J 0 bases, with 11 bases left between them. CDR3 length: 16 residues. Germline V lookup: CDR1 ENHRY, CDR2 SYGVKD. CDR3 sequence: CAISDTGTTNTGELFF. The CDR3 DNA follows: TGTGCCATCAGTGACACCGGGACAACGAACACCGGGGAGCTGTTTTTT.

This chain connects TRBV11-3 to TRBJ2-2, with 14 bases aligning to TRBD2. The CDR3 consists of 16 residues. With 5 bases clipped from V and 6 bases from J, the junction kept 5 bases outside the gene matches. The germline V gene encodes CDR1 SGHNT and CDR2 YENEEA. CDR3 nucleotide sequence: TGTGCCAGCAGCCCGACTAGCGGGGGGGCCCCCGGGGAGCTGTTTTTT. Residues: CASSPTSGGAPGELFF.

This rearrangement joins TRBV5-1 to TRBJ2-3; tentatively, D is TRBD2 (7 bases). The CDR3 has 16 residues. The germline gives CDR1 SGHRS, CDR2 YFSETQ. The V end lost 0 bases, the J end lost 5 bases, and 16 bases lay between the germline ends. The CDR3 DNA sequence: TGCGCCAGCAGCTTGGAGGGGGGGCGTGTAGGAGATACGCAGTATTTT. Translation gives CASSLEGGRVGDTQYF.

This clone turned up a few times. The chain has TRBV2 and TRBJ2-7; D possibly corresponds to TRBD1 (7 bases). Germline V gene lookup returns CDR1 SNHLY and CDR2 FYNNEI. The CDR3 sequence is 12 residues long. Between the trimmed V and J ends, which lost 9 bases and 4 bases, there was a span of 13 bases. The CDR3 region is CARGGTVYEQYF. DNA for the CDR3: TGTGCCAGGGGCGGGACAGTTTACGAGCAGTACTTC. Supplemented by reference TRBV2 and TRBJ2-7, the full variable domain reads EPEVTQTPSHQVTQMGQEVILRCVPISNHLYFYWYRQILGQKVEFLVSFYNNEISEKSEIFDDQFSVERPDGSNFTLKIRSTKLEDSAMYFCARGGTVYEQYFGPGTRLTVT.

V and J are TRBV5-1 and TRBJ1-1; D gene ambiguous. Germline CDR1 reads SGHRS; CDR2 reads YFSETQ. Between the trimmed V and J ends, which lost 1 base and 4 bases, there was a span of 14 bases. The CDR3 is 15 amino acids. The CDR3 bases are TGCGCCAGCAGCTTGATATTTGGGTGGAGCACTGAAGCTTTCTTT. Amino acid sequence: CASSLIFGWSTEAFF.

This sequence joins TRBV18 and TRBJ2-7; 9 positions agree with TRBD1. The length of the CDR3 is 17 residues. Germline V gene sequence: CDR1 KGHSH, CDR2 LQKENI. V was pared by 5 bases and J by 1 base, with 12 bases of the junction left unmatched. CDR3 sequence: CASSFFATGTGSYEQYF. In DNA, the CDR3 is TGTGCCAGCTCATTCTTTGCAACCGGGACAGGGTCCTACGAGCAGTACTTC. The full variable domain, its missing parts supplied by reference TRBV18 and TRBJ2-7, is NAGVMQNPRHLVRRRGQEARLRCSPMKGHSHVYWYRQLPEEGLKFMVYLQKENIIDESGMPKERFSAEFPKEGPSILRIQQVVRGDSAAYFCASSFFATGTGSYEQYFGPGTRLTVT.

This clone showed up just a few times. The V call is TRBV5-6, the J call TRBJ1-6; 7 nucleotides line up with TRBD1. With 7 bases clipped from V and 14 bases from J, the junction kept 9 bases outside the gene matches. From germline, CDR1 is SGHDT and CDR2 YYEEEE. This CDR3 is built from 12 residues. The CDR3 region has the DNA TGTGCCAGCTCCGGGACAGCCTTATCCCTCCACTTT. Its translation is CASSGTALSLHF.

The chain uses TRBV6-5 and TRBJ2-3; 8 nucleotides line up with TRBD2. In germline, CDR1 is MNHEY, CDR2 SVGAGI. This CDR3 is built from 12 residues. This chain's CDR3 is CANGGGTDTQYF. In nucleotides, the CDR3 is TGTGCGAACGGGGGGGGCACAGATACGCAGTATTTT.

V and J are TRBV19 and TRBJ1-1; 10 bases are shared with TRBD1. CDR1 and CDR2 from the germline V gene are LNHDA and SQIVND (reference sequence). V shed 6 bases, J shed 3 bases, and the junction held 4 bases outside the gene matches. This CDR3 has 14 residues. The CDR3 loop is CASSRQGADTEAFF. CDR3 sequence (DNA): TGTGCCAGTAGCCGACAGGGGGCTGACACTGAAGCTTTCTTT.

This clone was seen a handful of times. The V call is TRBV5-1, the J call TRBJ2-3; 7 nucleotides match TRBD1. Germline V gives CDR1 SGHRS, CDR2 YFSETQ. CDR3 size: 15 residues. J gave up 3 bases and V 4 bases, and 8 bases lay outside the gene matches. The CDR3 region is CASSLEGTATDTQYF. CDR3 coding DNA: TGCGCCAGCAGCCTAGAGGGGACAGCGACAGATACGCAGTATTTT.

Of note for this clone: The sample contains more than one DNA sequence encoding this CDR3. The chain carries TRBV6-5 and TRBJ1-6, with a weak D call TRBD1 (6 bases). The CDR3 covers 14 residues. V was trimmed by 2 bases and J by 7 bases, leaving 9 bases between them. CDR1 and CDR2 from the germline V gene are MNHEY and SVGAGI. CDR3 loop: CASSYRGGNSPLHF. In nucleotides, the CDR3 is TGTGCCAGCAGTTACAGGGGGGGAAATTCACCCCTCCACTTT.

The chain joins TRBV3-1 (or the pseudogene TRBV3-2) to TRBJ2-4; tentative D call: TRBD2 (6 bases). The CDR3 is made up of 15 amino acids. V dropped 4 bases and J dropped 0 bases, with 10 bases sitting between them. Germline-derived CDR1 and CDR2 are LGHDT and YNNKEL (reference sequence). The CDR3 region is CASSRPGVAKNIQYF. DNA of the CDR3: TGTGCCAGCAGCCGACCGGGGGTAGCCAAAAACATTCAGTACTTC.

V gene TRBV10-3 combines with J gene TRBJ2-1, with unresolved D. V lost 3 bases, J lost 0 bases, and 15 bases lay in between. Germline CDR1 and CDR2: ENHRY and SYGVKD. CDR3 length: 17 amino acids. CDR3 DNA sequence: TGTGCCATCAGTGAACCTTCACGCGGCAGCTCCTACAATGAGCAGTTCTTC. The encoded protein is CAISEPSRGSSYNEQFF.

The chain uses TRBV3-1 (or the pseudogene TRBV3-2) and TRBJ2-2; D remains unclear. The CDR3 length is 16 residues. The V and J ends lost 6 bases and 4 bases respectively, with 18 bases between them. CDR1 is LGHDT, CDR2 YNNKEL, per germline (reference sequence). CDR3 sequence (DNA): TGTGCCAGCAGTCGTCGTATACTTTCAATCACCGGGGAGCTGTTTTTT. Protein sequence: CASSRRILSITGELFF.

This clone was seen a handful of times. V and J are TRBV5-1 and TRBJ1-1, with a weak D call TRBD1 (5 bases). The CDR3 spans 15 residues. V was trimmed by 0 bases and J by 0 bases, leaving 9 bases between them. Germline CDR1 reads SGHRS; CDR2 reads YFSETQ. The CDR3 is CASSLVARVNTEAFF. The DNA of the CDR3 is TGCGCCAGCAGCTTGGTGGCCAGGGTGAACACTGAAGCTTTCTTT.

This rearrangement joins TRBV7-8 to TRBJ1-4; 7 nucleotides agree with TRBD1. The CDR3 is 15 residues long. Germline lookup yields CDR1 SGHVS and CDR2 FQNEAQ. J was trimmed by 3 bases and V by 7 bases; bases with no gene match: 8. Here the CDR3 DNA reads TGTGCCAGCACCCCCCGTGGGACAGCTAATGAAAAACTGTTTTTT. Protein product: CASTPRGTANEKLFF.

The rearrangement uses TRBV11-3 and TRBJ2-2, with a weak D call TRBD2 (5 bases). This CDR3 has 13 residues. Germline CDR1 and CDR2: SGHNT and YENEEA. Trimming cost V 5 bases and J 5 bases, with 9 bases left between them. CDR3 protein: CASSQEGTGELFF. Written as DNA, the CDR3 is TGTGCCAGCAGCCAAGAGGGTACCGGGGAGCTGTTTTTT.

The chain employs TRBV2 and TRBJ1-1; D not certain. This CDR3 is built from 14 residues. The ends were cut back, 8 bases at V and 1 base at J, with 14 bases in the middle. Germline-derived CDR1 and CDR2 are SNHLY and FYNNEI. CDR3 in amino acids: CASLGSPENTEAFF. The CDR3 coding sequence is TGTGCCAGCCTGGGCAGTCCAGAGAACACTGAAGCTTTCTTT.

The chain combines TRBV7-8 with TRBJ2-3, with 9 positions matching TRBD1. The CDR3 totals 16 residues. Germline CDR1 reads SGHVS; CDR2 reads FQNEAQ. V shed 5 bases, J shed 1 base, and the junction held 7 bases outside the gene matches. CDR3 in amino acids: CASSQGTGRGTDTQYF. In DNA form, the CDR3 reads TGTGCCAGCAGCCAAGGGACAGGGAGGGGCACAGATACGCAGTATTTT. Filled out from reference TRBV7-8 and TRBJ2-3, the complete variable domain reads GAGVSQSPRYKVAKRGQDVALRCDPISGHVSLFWYQQALGQGPEFLTYFQNEAQLDKSGLPSDRFFAERPEGSVSTLKIQRTQQEDSAVYLCASSQGTGRGTDTQYFGPGTRLTVL.

V gene TRBV11-2 combines with J gene TRBJ2-7, with TRBD2 matching 12 bases. The J segment lost 4 bases and the V segment lost 1 base, leaving 14 bases of the junction unmatched. The CDR3 is made up of 19 amino acids. Per the germline V gene, CDR1 is SGHAT and CDR2 is FQNNGV. CDR3 residues: CASSLAKLAGGIKQYEQYF. The CDR3 DNA reads TGTGCCAGCAGCTTAGCCAAACTAGCGGGGGGAATCAAACAGTACGAGCAGTACTTC.